This TCR beta chain comes out of a study of cytomegalovirus exposure and HLA in healthy donors. Whole-study results and caveats: Cytomegalovirus status was reportedly diagnosed by the classifier with high sensitivity and specificity. Analysis was performed later, and it showed HLA-associated TCR beta chains to be more clonally expanded than equally common others. Cytomegalovirus-associated status was assigned to approximately 160 TCR beta chains. In a later analysis, TCR beta V- and J-gene trimming showed a link to a missense DCLRE1C variant.

This CDR3 region has 15 residues. V dropped 10 bases and J dropped 3; count of bases not matched to a gene: 9. Germline CDR1 and CDR2: ENHRY and SYGVKD. Worth noting for this clone: Antigen: not known.

PCR was performed using 60 Vbeta and 13 Jbeta primers. Sequencing used immunoSEQ multiplex PCR; TCRdb keeps in-frame clones, though not all of them. The profile covers 100,000 to 150,000 clones, with approximately 77% appearing a single time and about 1.8% taken by the ten largest. J is TRBJ2-2 and V is TRBV10-3, with 9 positions matching TRBD1. The sequence came from a man in his late teens or twenties in good health and CMV-seronegative. The sequenced material came from PBMCs. CDR3 region: CATRDRALDTGELFF. In DNA form, the CDR3 reads TGTGCCACCCGGGACAGGGCCTTAGACACCGGGGAGCTGTTTTTT.